What follows describes a single T cell receptor (beta chain). The TCRbeta library incorporated unique molecular identifiers. TCRdb passed the PCR reads through MiXCR, listing each CDR3 protein once. The table has some 530,000 distinct CDR3 sequences, approximately 13% seen once. The CDR3 totals 14 residues. V shed 2 bases and J shed 8 bases, with 18 bases lying between them. Germline loops: CDR1 GTSNPN, CDR2 SVGIG (reference sequence). The data are from a study of T-cell reconstitution after alpha-beta-depleted transplantation in children. The TCR comes from a human donor who donated a stem cell graft to a child with combined immunodeficiency. The material sequenced was PBMCs from the stem cell graft donor, taken from the stem cell graft. The gene calls are TRBV30 and TRBJ1-2; D is perhaps TRBD1 (5 bases). CDR3: CAWSLTGVDGGYTF. The CDR3 bases are TGTGCCTGGAGTCTTACAGGCGTCGATGGAGGCTACACCTTC.